Listed below are T cell receptor beta chains from one sample, sequenced in a study of T-cell memory formation after mild COVID-19. TCRdb passed the 5' RACE reads through MiXCR, listing each CDR3 protein once. The sample carries under 700,000 distinct CDR3 sequences, around 21% recorded once. Sequenced input: PBMCs or a T cell subset sorted from them (not recorded which). Receptors originate from an adult woman who had mild COVID-19 (a few samples of this study predate the infection). Cell type and time point are not known. CDR3s include the opening cysteine and the closing phenylalanine or tryptophan. A D gene is named only where the DNA matches it firmly. Size values are once, few and many counts, or a class for expanded clones, and some rows have none.

size	V	D	J	CDR3	DNA
few	TRBV6-2/TRBV6-3	TRBD2	TRBJ2-7	CASSIAGGADEQYF	TGTGCCAGCAGTATAGCGGGGGGTGCCGACGAGCAGTACTTC
-	TRBV7-9	TRBD2	TRBJ2-1	CASSLVLLGTTLHNEQFF	TGTGCCAGCAGCTTAGTTTTGTTAGGGACTACCCTTCACAATGAGCAGTTCTTC
few	TRBV27	-	TRBJ2-7	CASSLGPATATYEQYF	TGTGCCAGCAGTTTGGGACCCGCGACAGCAACCTACGAGCAGTACTTC
-	TRBV4-3	-	TRBJ1-2	CASSRQTGARGYTF	TGCGCCAGCAGCCGCCAGACAGGAGCGAGGGGCTACACCTTC
-	TRBV24-1	-	TRBJ1-5	CATSDSTGTKPQHF	TGTGCCACCAGTGATTCAACCGGGACTAAGCCCCAGCATTTT
-	TRBV6-4	-	TRBJ2-2	CASSGQDTGELFF	TGTGCCAGCAGTGGACAGGACACCGGGGAGCTGTTTTTT
few	TRBV19	TRBD2	TRBJ2-5	CASSSTGTTPETQYF	TGTGCCAGTAGCTCTACCGGGACTACCCCAGAGACCCAGTACTTC
many	TRBV4-3	-	TRBJ2-3	CASSQDIGAFPDTQYF	TGCGCCAGCAGCCAAGATATAGGAGCTTTCCCAGATACGCAGTATTTT
-	TRBV15	-	TRBJ2-7	CATSRGTGSVSYEQYF	TGTGCCACCAGCAGAGGTACCGGGTCAGTCTCCTACGAGCAGTACTTC
-	TRBV12-3/TRBV12-4	-	TRBJ1-6	CASSSNWEGSPLHF	TGTGCCAGCAGTTCCAATTGGGAAGGGTCACCCCTCCACTTT
-	TRBV29-1	TRBD2	TRBJ2-3	CSAPLAGGSTDTQYF	TGCAGCGCACCCTTAGCGGGAGGGAGCACAGATACGCAGTATTTT
few	TRBV7-3	-	TRBJ2-1	CASSVGPTNEQFF	TGTGCCAGCAGCGTGGGACCAACCAATGAGCAGTTCTTC
few	TRBV20-1	-	TRBJ1-1	CSARVRVGTEAFF	TGCAGTGCTAGAGTGAGGGTAGGGACTGAAGCTTTCTTT